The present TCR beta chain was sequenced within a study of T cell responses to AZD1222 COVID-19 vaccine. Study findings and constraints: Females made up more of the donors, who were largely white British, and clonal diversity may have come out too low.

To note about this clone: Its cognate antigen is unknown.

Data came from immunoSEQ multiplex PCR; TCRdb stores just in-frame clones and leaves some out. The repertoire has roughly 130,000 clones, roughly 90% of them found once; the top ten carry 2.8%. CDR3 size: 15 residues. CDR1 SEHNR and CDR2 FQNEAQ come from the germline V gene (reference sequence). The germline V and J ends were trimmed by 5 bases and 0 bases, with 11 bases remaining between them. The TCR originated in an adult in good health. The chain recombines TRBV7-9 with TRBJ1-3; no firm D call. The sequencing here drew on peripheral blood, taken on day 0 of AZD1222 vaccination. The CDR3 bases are TGTGCCAGCAGCCGAACAGCGGACTCTGGAAACACCATATATTTT. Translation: CASSRTADSGNTIYF.